Given below is one T cell receptor beta chain in context. The antigen is undetermined. These data come from a study of response to subunit inactivated influenza vaccine. General observations from the study: Seasonal influenza vaccination, on each occasion, was suggested by the authors to recruit few new T cells.

TCRdb redid the calling of the RT-PCR reads with MiXCR, one entry per CDR3 protein. The sample consists of about 520,000 distinct CDR3 sequences, about 25% of them appearing once. In germline, CDR1 is LNHDA, CDR2 SQIVND (reference sequence). There are 13 residues in the CDR3. The V end lost 10 bases, the J end lost 15 bases, and 25 bases lay between the germline ends. The V call is TRBV19, the J call TRBJ2-1; either TRBD1 or TRBD2 may fit D (6 bases each). The receptor's source is a man aged 50-59 years who received an inactivated influenza vaccine. The starting material was CD4+ T cells sorted from PBMCs, obtained about 5 days after vaccination. CDR3 region: CAMSRGHSPKPFF. For the CDR3, the DNA is TGTGCCATGAGCCGGGGGCACTCACCAAAGCCGTTCTTC.